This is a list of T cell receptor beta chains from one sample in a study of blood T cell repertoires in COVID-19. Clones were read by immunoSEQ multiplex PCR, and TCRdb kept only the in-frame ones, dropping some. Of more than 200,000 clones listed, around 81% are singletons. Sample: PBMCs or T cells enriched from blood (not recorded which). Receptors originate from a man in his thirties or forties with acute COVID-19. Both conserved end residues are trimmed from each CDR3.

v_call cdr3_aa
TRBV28 ASRHATEGVGEQF
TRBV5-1 ASSLEWDRGDTGELF
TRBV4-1 ASNRGGGETQY
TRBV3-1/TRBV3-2 ASSQDGTGTTGELF
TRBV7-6 ASSSETSGGLLDTQY
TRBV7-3 ASSRRVQETQY
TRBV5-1 ASSTGTVDTDTQY
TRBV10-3 AISEPLAGETQY
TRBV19 ASSIRLDWTGGRRDEKLF
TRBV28 ASSTGPRGYT
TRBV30 AWSVLGGNTEAF
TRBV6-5 ASLTGFGSPLH
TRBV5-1 ASSSGTDSGNTIY
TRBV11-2 ASSLATYEQY
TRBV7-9 AGTGGGDNTEAF
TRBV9 ASSGQASGGLNEQF
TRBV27 ASSFRDRDYGYT
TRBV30 AWSIQGAYEAF
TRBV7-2 ASSRNRQVFNSPLH
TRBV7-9 ASSPLDEQF
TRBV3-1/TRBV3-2 ASSQEVGRSY
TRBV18 ASSPSEGANSPLH
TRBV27 ASSSFGQLGGYT
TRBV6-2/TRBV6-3 ASSYGGGPSYEQY
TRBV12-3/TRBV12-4 ASSSRTRHGYT
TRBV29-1 REQGETNTGELF
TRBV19 ASSYSGTGISYEQY
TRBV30 AWSVQGGVSEQF
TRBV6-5 ASKVGGTNEKLF
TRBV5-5 ASSSTPSGGRPQY
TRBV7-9 ASSFHDRVNDNSPLH
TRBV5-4 ASRVGLAGGQRLDEQF
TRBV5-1 ASSPRQGSGETQY
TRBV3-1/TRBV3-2 ASSFSGEQY
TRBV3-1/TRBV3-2 ASSLRGGPLGEEQY
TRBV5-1 ASSSAQGGYT
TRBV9 ASSAGNSYTGELF
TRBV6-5 ATRTGVTPLH
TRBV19 ASRRQSSYEQY
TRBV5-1 ASSLEGVTQY
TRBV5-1 ASTRSGDGTGIQPQH
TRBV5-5 ASSSLTGGTTF
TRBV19 ASSIGSGGYGYT
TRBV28 ASSLVGQGALNEQY
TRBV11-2 ASSPGYSNQPQH
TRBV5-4 ASSLDLLSEQY
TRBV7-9 ASTLEENQPQH
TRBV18 ASSRTPAGGSSYGYT
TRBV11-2 ASSPDGGPNEQF
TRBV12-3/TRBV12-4 ASSLGGDEQF
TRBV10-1 ASSGGQGPNEQY
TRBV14 ASSQQLAKNIQY